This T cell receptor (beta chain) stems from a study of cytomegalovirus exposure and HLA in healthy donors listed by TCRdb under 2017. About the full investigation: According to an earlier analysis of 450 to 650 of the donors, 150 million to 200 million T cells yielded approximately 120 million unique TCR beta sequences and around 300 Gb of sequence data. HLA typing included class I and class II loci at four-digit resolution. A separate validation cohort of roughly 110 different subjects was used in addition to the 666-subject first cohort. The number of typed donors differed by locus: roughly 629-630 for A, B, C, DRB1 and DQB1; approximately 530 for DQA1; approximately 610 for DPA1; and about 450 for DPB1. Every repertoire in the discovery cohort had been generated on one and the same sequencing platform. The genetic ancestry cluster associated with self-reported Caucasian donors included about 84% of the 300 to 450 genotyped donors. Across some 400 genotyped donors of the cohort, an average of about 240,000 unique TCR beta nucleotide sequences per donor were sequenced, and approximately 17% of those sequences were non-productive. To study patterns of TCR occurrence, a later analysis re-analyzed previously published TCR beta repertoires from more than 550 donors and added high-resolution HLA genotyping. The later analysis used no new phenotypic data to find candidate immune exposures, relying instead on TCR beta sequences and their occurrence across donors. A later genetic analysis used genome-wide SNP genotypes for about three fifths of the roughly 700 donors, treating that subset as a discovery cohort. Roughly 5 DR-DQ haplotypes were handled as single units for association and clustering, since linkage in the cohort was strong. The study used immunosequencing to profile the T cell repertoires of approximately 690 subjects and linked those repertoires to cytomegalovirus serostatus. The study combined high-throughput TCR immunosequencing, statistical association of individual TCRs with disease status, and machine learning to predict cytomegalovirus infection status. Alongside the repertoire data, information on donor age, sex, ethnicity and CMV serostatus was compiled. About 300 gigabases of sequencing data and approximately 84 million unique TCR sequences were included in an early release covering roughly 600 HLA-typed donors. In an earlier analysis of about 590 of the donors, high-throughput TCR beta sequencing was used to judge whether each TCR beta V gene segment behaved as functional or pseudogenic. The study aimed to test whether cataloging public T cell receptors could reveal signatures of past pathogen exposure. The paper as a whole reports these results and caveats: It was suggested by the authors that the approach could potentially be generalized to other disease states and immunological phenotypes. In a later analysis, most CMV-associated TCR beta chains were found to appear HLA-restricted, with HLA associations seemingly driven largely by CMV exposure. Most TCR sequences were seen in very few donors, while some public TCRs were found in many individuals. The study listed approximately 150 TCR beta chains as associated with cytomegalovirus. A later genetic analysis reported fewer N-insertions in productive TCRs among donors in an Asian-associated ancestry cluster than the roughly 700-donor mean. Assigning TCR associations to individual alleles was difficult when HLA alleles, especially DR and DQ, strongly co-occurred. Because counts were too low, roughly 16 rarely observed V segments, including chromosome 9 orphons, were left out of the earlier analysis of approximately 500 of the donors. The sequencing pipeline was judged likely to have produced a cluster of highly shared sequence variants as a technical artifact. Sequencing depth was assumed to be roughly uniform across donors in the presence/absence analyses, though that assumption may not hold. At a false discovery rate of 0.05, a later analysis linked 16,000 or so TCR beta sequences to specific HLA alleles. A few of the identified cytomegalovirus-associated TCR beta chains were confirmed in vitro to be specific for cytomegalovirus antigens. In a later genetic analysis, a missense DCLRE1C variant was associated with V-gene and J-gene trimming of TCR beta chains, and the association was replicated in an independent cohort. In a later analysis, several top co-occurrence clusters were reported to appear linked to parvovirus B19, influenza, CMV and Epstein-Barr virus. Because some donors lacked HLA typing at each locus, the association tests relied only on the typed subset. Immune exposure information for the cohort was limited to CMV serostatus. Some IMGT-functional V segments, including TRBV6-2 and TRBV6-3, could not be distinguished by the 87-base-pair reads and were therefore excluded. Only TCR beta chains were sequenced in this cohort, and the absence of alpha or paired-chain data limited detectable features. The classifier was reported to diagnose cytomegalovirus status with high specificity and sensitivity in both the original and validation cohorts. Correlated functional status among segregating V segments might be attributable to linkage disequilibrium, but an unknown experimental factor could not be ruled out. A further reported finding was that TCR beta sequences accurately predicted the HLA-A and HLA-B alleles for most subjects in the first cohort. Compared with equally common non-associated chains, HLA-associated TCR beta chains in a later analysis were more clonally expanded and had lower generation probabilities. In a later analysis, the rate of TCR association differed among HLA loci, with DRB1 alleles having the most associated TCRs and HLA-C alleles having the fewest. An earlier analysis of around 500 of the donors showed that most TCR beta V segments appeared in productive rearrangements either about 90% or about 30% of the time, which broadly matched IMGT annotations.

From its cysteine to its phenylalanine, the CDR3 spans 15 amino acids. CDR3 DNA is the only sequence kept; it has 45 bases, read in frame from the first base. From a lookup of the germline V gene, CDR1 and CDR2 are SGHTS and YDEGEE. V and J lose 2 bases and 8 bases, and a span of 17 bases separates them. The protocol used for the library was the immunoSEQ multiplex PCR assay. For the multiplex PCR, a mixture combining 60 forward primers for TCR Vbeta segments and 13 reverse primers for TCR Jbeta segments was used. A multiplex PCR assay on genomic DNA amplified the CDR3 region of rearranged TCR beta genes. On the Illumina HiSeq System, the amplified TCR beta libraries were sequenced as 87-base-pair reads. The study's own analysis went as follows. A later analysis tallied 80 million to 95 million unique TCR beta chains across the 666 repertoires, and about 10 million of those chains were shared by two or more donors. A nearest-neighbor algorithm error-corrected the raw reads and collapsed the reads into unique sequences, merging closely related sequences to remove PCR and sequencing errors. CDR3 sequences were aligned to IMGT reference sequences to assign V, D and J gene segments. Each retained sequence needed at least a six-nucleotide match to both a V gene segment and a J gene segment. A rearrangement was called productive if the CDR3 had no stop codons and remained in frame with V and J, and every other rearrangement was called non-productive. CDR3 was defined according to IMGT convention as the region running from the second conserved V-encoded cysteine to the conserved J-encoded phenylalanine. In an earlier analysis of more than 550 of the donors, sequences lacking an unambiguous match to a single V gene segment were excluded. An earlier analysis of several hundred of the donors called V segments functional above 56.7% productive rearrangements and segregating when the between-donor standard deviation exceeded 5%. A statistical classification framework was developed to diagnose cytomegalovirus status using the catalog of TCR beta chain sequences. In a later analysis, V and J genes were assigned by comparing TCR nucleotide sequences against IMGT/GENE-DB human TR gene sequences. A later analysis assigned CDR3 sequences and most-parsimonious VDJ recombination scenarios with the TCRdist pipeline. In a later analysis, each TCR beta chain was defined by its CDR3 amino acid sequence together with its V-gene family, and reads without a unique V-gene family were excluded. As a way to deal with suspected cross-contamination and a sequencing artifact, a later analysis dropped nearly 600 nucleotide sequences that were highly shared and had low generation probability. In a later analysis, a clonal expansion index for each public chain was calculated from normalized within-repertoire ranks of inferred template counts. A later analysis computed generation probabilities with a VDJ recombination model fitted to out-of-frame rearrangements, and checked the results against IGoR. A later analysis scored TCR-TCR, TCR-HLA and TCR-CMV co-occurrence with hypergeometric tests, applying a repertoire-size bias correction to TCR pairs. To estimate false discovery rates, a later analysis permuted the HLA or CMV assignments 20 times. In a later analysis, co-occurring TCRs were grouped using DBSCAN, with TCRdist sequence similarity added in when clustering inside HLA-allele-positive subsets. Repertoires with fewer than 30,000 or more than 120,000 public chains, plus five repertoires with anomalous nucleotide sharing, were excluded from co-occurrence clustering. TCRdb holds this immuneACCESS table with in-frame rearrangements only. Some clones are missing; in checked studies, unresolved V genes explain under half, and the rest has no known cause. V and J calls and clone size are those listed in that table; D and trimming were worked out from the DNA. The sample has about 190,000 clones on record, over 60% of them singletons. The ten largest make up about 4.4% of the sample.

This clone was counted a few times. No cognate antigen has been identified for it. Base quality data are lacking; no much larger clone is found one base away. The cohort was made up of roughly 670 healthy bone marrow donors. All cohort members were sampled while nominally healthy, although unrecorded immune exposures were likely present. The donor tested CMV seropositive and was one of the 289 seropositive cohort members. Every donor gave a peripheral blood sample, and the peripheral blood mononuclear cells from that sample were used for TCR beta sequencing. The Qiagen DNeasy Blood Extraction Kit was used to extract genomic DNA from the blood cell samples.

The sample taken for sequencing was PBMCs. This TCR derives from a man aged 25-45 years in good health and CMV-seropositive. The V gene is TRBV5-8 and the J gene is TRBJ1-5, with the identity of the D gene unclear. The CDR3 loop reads CASSFEGVGLKPQHF. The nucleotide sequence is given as TGTGCCAGCAGCTTTGAGGGAGTTGGATTGAAGCCCCAGCATTTT.